A selection of T cell receptor beta chains follows, all from one sample in a study of blood T cell repertoires in COVID-19. Some clones are missing from TCRdb's copy, which holds only in-frame ones; the method was immunoSEQ multiplex PCR. The data show approximately 70,000 clones, 76% seen once. Sequences were obtained from peripheral blood. Receptors originate from a man in his fifties or sixties with COVID-19, enrolled during active disease. Each CDR3 is given with its conserved first and last residue. A D gene is named only where the DNA matches it firmly. Expanded clones are given a class, and other clones once, few, many or no size at all.

CDR3: CASSSTRNNRGLREKLFF
DNA: TGTGCCAGCAGTTCCACCCGCAACAACAGGGGGCTTCGGGAAAAACTGTTTTTT
size: NA
D: TRBD1
J: TRBJ1-4
V: TRBV28

CDR3: CASSPGTGRYEQYF
DNA: TGTGCCAGCAGCCCAGGGACAGGGAGGTACGAGCAGTACTTC
size: NA
D: TRBD1
J: TRBJ2-7
V: TRBV11-2

CDR3: CASSSGTANYGYTF
DNA: TGCGCCAGCAGCTCCGGGACAGCGAACTATGGCTACACCTTC
size: NA
D: TRBD1
J: TRBJ1-2
V: TRBV5-1

CDR3: CASSVGRGHNYGYTF
DNA: TGTGCCAGCAGTGTTGGCAGGGGGCATAACTATGGCTACACCTTC
size: NA
D: TRBD1
J: TRBJ1-2
V: TRBV2

CDR3: CASSVDSGTGSNTGELFF
DNA: TGTGCCAGCAGCGTAGATTCTGGGACAGGCTCGAACACCGGGGAGCTGTTTTTT
size: NA
D: TRBD1
J: TRBJ2-2
V: TRBV9

CDR3: CASDDGLAGFYEQYF
DNA: TGTGCCAGCGACGATGGACTAGCGGGATTCTACGAGCAGTACTTC
size: NA
D: TRBD2
J: TRBJ2-7
V: TRBV2

CDR3: CASSSLAGGPNTGELFF
DNA: TGTGCCAGCAGTTCTCTAGCGGGAGGGCCGAACACCGGGGAGCTGTTTTTT
size: few
D: TRBD2
J: TRBJ2-2
V: TRBV27

CDR3: CASPGTGRETQYF
DNA: TGTGCCAGCCCTGGGACAGGGAGAGAGACCCAGTACTTC
size: NA
D: TRBD1
J: TRBJ2-5
V: TRBV2

CDR3: CASSSWTGRDEKLFF
DNA: TGCGCCAGCAGCTCCTGGACAGGGAGGGATGAAAAACTGTTTTTT
size: NA
D: TRBD1
J: TRBJ1-4
V: TRBV5-1

CDR3: CASSYSAAGEVYEQYF
DNA: TGTGCCAGCAGTTACTCGGCAGCGGGAGAGGTTTACGAGCAGTACTTC
size: NA
D: TRBD2
J: TRBJ2-7
V: TRBV6-5

CDR3: CASRMGQYTEAFF
DNA: TGTGCCAGCAGAATGGGACAGTACACTGAAGCTTTCTTT
size: NA
D: TRBD1
J: TRBJ1-1
V: TRBV2

CDR3: CASSQTGGSNQPQHF
DNA: TGTGCCAGCAGCCAGACAGGGGGTAGCAATCAGCCCCAGCATTTT
size: NA
D: TRBD1
J: TRBJ1-5
V: TRBV5-6

CDR3: CASSAASGTSNPNEQFF
DNA: TGTGCCAGCAGCGCCGCGTCCGGGACTAGCAATCCCAATGAGCAGTTCTTC
size: NA
D: TRBD2
J: TRBJ2-1
V: TRBV9

CDR3: CASSQQGKGISPLHF
DNA: TGTGCCAGCAGCCAGCAGGGGAAGGGGATTTCACCCCTCCACTTT
size: few
D: NA
J: TRBJ1-6
V: TRBV3-1/TRBV3-2

CDR3: CASSGGQGWFEQYF
DNA: TGTGCCAGCAGTGGGGGACAAGGGTGGTTCGAGCAGTACTTC
size: NA
D: NA
J: TRBJ2-7
V: TRBV2

CDR3: CASTPGDRNYEQYF
DNA: TGTGCCAGCACCCCCGGGGACAGAAACTACGAGCAGTACTTC
size: few
D: NA
J: TRBJ2-7
V: TRBV21-1

CDR3: CASSIESGTEAFF
DNA: TGTGCCAGTAGTATAGAATCGGGCACTGAAGCTTTCTTT
size: NA
D: NA
J: TRBJ1-1
V: TRBV19

CDR3: CASSPWTSQDNEQFF
DNA: TGTGCCAGCTCACCTTGGACTAGCCAAGACAATGAGCAGTTCTTC
size: NA
D: TRBD2
J: TRBJ2-1
V: TRBV18

CDR3: CASTGETQYF
DNA: TGTGCCAGCACGGGAGAGACCCAGTACTTC
size: NA
D: NA
J: TRBJ2-5
V: TRBV6-5

CDR3: CAISAGTSYQGQYF
DNA: TGTGCCATCAGTGCCGGGACTAGCTACCAGGGGCAGTACTTC
size: NA
D: TRBD2
J: TRBJ2-7
V: TRBV10-3

CDR3: CASSLMGQGSTGELFF
DNA: TGCGCCAGCAGCTTGATGGGACAGGGTTCCACCGGGGAGCTGTTTTTT
size: NA
D: TRBD1
J: TRBJ2-2
V: TRBV5-1

CDR3: CAWSPNRDQPQHF
DNA: TGTGCCTGGAGTCCGAACAGGGATCAGCCCCAGCATTTT
size: NA
D: NA
J: TRBJ1-5
V: TRBV30

CDR3: CASSLRGQNNEQFF
DNA: TGTGCCAGCAGCTTAAGGGGCCAGAACAATGAGCAGTTCTTC
size: NA
D: NA
J: TRBJ2-1
V: TRBV11-3

CDR3: CSVGLTGLGTQYF
DNA: TGCAGCGTAGGGCTCACAGGTTTGGGGACCCAGTACTTC
size: NA
D: NA
J: TRBJ2-5
V: TRBV29-1

CDR3: CASSTGGLDEQYF
DNA: TGTGCCAGCTCGACAGGGGGATTAGACGAGCAGTACTTC
size: NA
D: TRBD1
J: TRBJ2-7
V: TRBV2

CDR3: CASSIGGIMNQPQHF
DNA: TGTGCCAGTAGTATAGGAGGGATAATGAATCAGCCCCAGCATTTT
size: NA
D: NA
J: TRBJ1-5
V: TRBV19

CDR3: CASSLLYRGGEETQYF
DNA: TGCGCCAGCAGCCTGTTGTACAGGGGAGGTGAGGAGACCCAGTACTTC
size: NA
D: NA
J: TRBJ2-5
V: TRBV5-1